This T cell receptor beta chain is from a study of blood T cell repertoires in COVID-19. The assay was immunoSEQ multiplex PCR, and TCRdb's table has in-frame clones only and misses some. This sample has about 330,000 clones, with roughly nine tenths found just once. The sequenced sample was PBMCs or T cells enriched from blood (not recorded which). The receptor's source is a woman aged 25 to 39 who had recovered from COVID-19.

CDR3 sequence: CASSSPASDRERQPQHF. CDR3 sequence (DNA): TGTGCCAGCAGTTCCCCAGCCTCCGACAGGGAACGTCAGCCCCAGCATTTT. The chain combines TRBV28 with TRBJ1-5; the match to TRBD1 covers 7 bases. The CDR3 sequence is 17 residues long. V lost 4 bases, J lost 6 bases, and 15 bases stayed unmatched. The germline V gene encodes CDR1 MDHEN and CDR2 SYDVKM.